This TCR beta chain was captured in a study of T cell responses to AZD1222 COVID-19 vaccine. Notes on the study in general: Across the whole spike, CD4 TCRs peaked at regions 160-218 and 743-854. Nearly half of the spike-specific TCRs reportedly recognize variant regions that carry no mutations. Clonal diversity may have been underestimated in mostly white British donors.

Whether given at about 4 or about 12 weeks, second doses were pooled. This table comes from immunoSEQ multiplex PCR, and its TCRdb copy is limited to in-frame clones, with some not included. This sample has more than 100,000 clones, with 91% found just once. The CDR3 contains 16 residues. V lost 4 bases and J lost 2; bases outside the gene matches: 8. CDR1 is LNHDA and CDR2 is SQIVND in the germline V gene (reference sequence). Of note for this clone: Its antigen is currently unknown.

The sequence was obtained from an adult who received the AZD1222 COVID-19 vaccine. The genes are TRBV19 and TRBJ2-1; 7 nucleotides agree with TRBD2. Sequenced material: peripheral blood, taken 28 days after the second AZD1222 dose. The CDR3 here is CASSRGASGTYNEQFF. Written as DNA, the CDR3 is TGTGCCAGTAGTAGGGGAGCTAGCGGAACCTACAATGAGCAGTTCTTC. Drawing the rest from reference TRBV19 and TRBJ2-1, the complete variable domain is DGGITQSPKYLFRKEGQNVTLSCEQNLNHDAMYWYRQDPGQGLRLIYYSQIVNDFQKGDIAEGYSVSREKKESFPLTVTSAQKNPTAFYLCASSRGASGTYNEQFFGPGTRLTVL.